Shown below are 21 T cell receptor beta chains from a single sample sequenced in a study of patients and donors after allogeneic stem cell transplantation. TCRdb re-analysed the RT-PCR reads in MiXCR, keeping a single row per CDR3 protein. The data contain approximately 1,600 distinct CDR3 sequences, 23% of them singletons. Sequencing was performed on blood, either unsorted or a sorted T cell fraction (not recorded which). The receptor set was obtained from a human donor who was either an allogeneic HSCT recipient or a stem cell or donor lymphocyte infusion donor (not recorded which). It is not recorded whose cells these are; they may come from a transplant donor.

This clonotype was counted only a few times. V usage is TRBV6-6 and J usage is TRBJ2-1, with D possibly TRBD2 on 5 matching bases. The CDR3 length is 14 residues. Trimming cost V 0 bases and J 4 bases, with 7 bases left between them. Germline V CDR1 and CDR2: MNHNY, SVGAGI (reference sequence). The CDR3 here is CASSYSRVYNEQFF. The CDR3 nucleotides read TGTGCCAGCAGTTACTCGCGGGTTTACAATGAGCAGTTCTTC.

This clonotype is large by share. This chain uses TRBV5-1 with TRBJ2-1; 11 bases line up with TRBD1. The junction had 6 bases not matched to a gene; V was cut back by 5 bases and J by 8 bases. This CDR3 contains 14 residues. Germline V gives CDR1 SGHRS, CDR2 YFSETQ. The CDR3 loop reads CASRKRTGGDEQFF. In DNA form, the CDR3 reads TGCGCCAGCAGAAAGAGGACAGGGGGCGATGAGCAGTTCTTC.

In its sample, this clonotype was seen a few times. The rearrangement links TRBV24-1 to TRBJ2-5; no definite D call. Trimming shortened V by 6 bases and J by 4 bases, and 11 bases separated the two germline ends. The V gene's germline CDR1 is KGHDR and CDR2 SFDVKD. The CDR3 consists of 13 residues. The CDR3 nucleotides are TGTGCCACCAGTTTTCCGGGCACAGAGACCCAGTACTTC. Translation gives CATSFPGTETQYF.

V and J are TRBV5-1 and TRBJ2-7, with a weak D call TRBD1 (5 bases). The CDR3 loop spans 15 amino acids. The V gene lost 4 bases and the J gene lost 6 bases, with 20 bases spanning the gap. CDR1 and CDR2 (germline): SGHRS, YFSETQ. In DNA form, the CDR3 reads TGCGCCAGCAGCGCCCAGCCAGGGCAAAGTCGCGAGCAGTACTTC. It specifies CASSAQPGQSREQYF.

In its sample, this clonotype was seen a few times. The V and J genes are TRBV28 and TRBJ2-5, with 9 bases aligning to TRBD1. This CDR3 spans 14 amino acids. The V segment lost 8 bases and the J segment 3 bases; nucleotides outside the gene matches: 7. Germline lookup yields CDR1 MDHEN and CDR2 SYDVKM. Here the CDR3 reads CASYSGQGEETQYF. CDR3 DNA: TGTGCCAGCTATTCGGGACAGGGAGAAGAGACCCAGTACTTC. Full variable domain (outside the CDR3, taken from reference TRBV28 and TRBJ2-5): DVKVTQSSRYLVKRTGEKVFLECVQDMDHENMFWYRQDPGLGLRLIYFSYDVKMKEKGDIPEGYSVSREKKERFSLILESASTNQTSMYLCASYSGQGEETQYFGPGTRLLVL.

This clonotype was seen more than once but under ten times. The gene calls are TRBV20-1 and TRBJ1-6; D perhaps matches TRBD1 (5 bases). CDR1 is DFQATT and CDR2 is SNEGSKA in the germline V gene (reference sequence). This CDR3 contains 12 residues. The V end lost 3 bases, the J end lost 14 bases, and 14 bases lay between the germline ends. This CDR3 reads CSASTGTGSLHF. The DNA for the CDR3 is TGCAGTGCTAGTACCGGGACGGGGTCCCTCCACTTT.

V usage is TRBV5-1 and J usage is TRBJ2-7; 7 bases fit TRBD2. The germline V gene encodes CDR1 SGHRS and CDR2 YFSETQ. The CDR3 is made up of 16 amino acids. V lost 1 base to trimming and J lost 3 bases; unmatched junction nucleotides: 10. In DNA form, the CDR3 reads TGCGCCAGCAGCTTGAATTCGGGGGGAATAAGCTACGAGCAGTACTTC. It codes for CASSLNSGGISYEQYF.

This clonotype is labeled large (0.1 to 1%). This chain links TRBV5-1 with TRBJ2-7, with D perhaps TRBD1 (6 bases). The CDR3 loop spans 14 amino acids. Germline values: CDR1 SGHRS, CDR2 YFSETQ. V shed 2 bases and J shed 0 bases, with 9 bases lying between them. CDR3 in DNA: TGCGCCAGCAGCTTCACAGGGAGCTCCTACGAGCAGTACTTC. It yields the protein CASSFTGSSYEQYF.

This clonotype appeared a few times. This rearrangement joins TRBV9 to TRBJ2-1, with 10 bases that match TRBD1. This CDR3 spans 14 amino acids. Germline V CDR1 and CDR2: SGDLS, YYNGEE. V lost 0 bases and J lost 9; bases outside the gene matches: 3. CDR3 coding DNA: TGTGCCAGCAGCGTAGAGACAGGGGGCGGTGAGCAGTTCTTC. Translation gives CASSVETGGGEQFF.

This clonotype qualifies as medium-sized. The genes are TRBV12-3 or TRBV12-4 and TRBJ2-3; unclear D gene. CDR3 size: 13 residues. V was trimmed by 5 bases and J by 1 base, leaving 7 bases between them. Here the CDR3 reads CASSVPGTDTQYF. CDR3 DNA: TGTGCCAGCAGTGTCCCGGGCACAGATACGCAGTATTTT.

This sequence joins TRBV18 and TRBJ2-7; D is unresolved. The CDR3 runs to 14 residues. Trimming removed 4 bases from V and 5 bases from J, with 15 bases in between. Germline CDR1 and CDR2: KGHSH and LQKENI. The CDR3 DNA is TGTGCCAGCTCACGGCGGCCTGCCACGGACGAGCAGTACTTC. It translates to CASSRRPATDEQYF.

This clonotype was picked up a small number of times. DNA for the CDR3: TGTGCCAGCAGCTTTCACTCCGAGCAGTACTTC. This encodes CASSFHSEQYF. V gene TRBV7-9 combines with J gene TRBJ2-7; D uncertain. The V end lost 3 bases, the J end lost 6 bases, and 6 bases lay between the germline ends. This CDR3 has 11 amino acids. From germline, CDR1 is SEHNR and CDR2 FQNEAQ (reference sequence).

This clonotype is medium-sized by share. The chain is built from TRBV4-2 and TRBJ2-2; a weak D match, TRBD1 (6 bases). CDR3 size: 13 residues. Trimming cost V 7 bases and J 4 bases, with 10 bases left between them. Germline V CDR1 and CDR2: LGHNA, YNFKEQ. The CDR3 protein is CASTDRTTGELFF. The CDR3 nucleotides read TGTGCCAGCACGGACAGAACCACCGGGGAGCTGTTTTTT.

This clonotype has only one observation. The chain recombines TRBV6-1 with TRBJ2-1; D is perhaps TRBD2 (6 bases). This CDR3 is 12 amino acids long. Germline V gene sequence: CDR1 MNHNS, CDR2 SASEGT. V lost 7 bases and J 10 bases, leaving 14 bases between the germline ends. CDR3 amino acids: CASTLTSGEQFF. The CDR3 bases are TGTGCCAGCACCTTAACCAGCGGGGAGCAGTTCTTC.

V usage is TRBV20-1 and J usage is TRBJ2-2; D remains unclear. Germline V gene data show CDR1 as DFQATT and CDR2 as SNEGSKA (reference sequence). Trimming removed 6 bases at V and 9 bases at J, with 14 bases between. This CDR3 contains 12 residues. Written as DNA, the CDR3 is TGCAGTGCCGGACCTGAGCCCCGGGAGCTGTTTTTT. The encoded protein is CSAGPEPRELFF.

The CDR3 spells CASSEAYEQYF. CDR3 in DNA: TGTGCCAGCAGTGAAGCCTACGAGCAGTACTTC. The chain has TRBV2 and TRBJ2-7; no clear D gene. Trimming removed 0 bases from V and 3 bases from J, with 0 bases in between. The CDR3 is 11 amino acids. Germline CDR1 and CDR2: SNHLY and FYNNEI.

Judged by abundance, this clonotype is medium-sized. This chain joins TRBV5-6 and TRBJ2-3; 7 bases match TRBD2. V was clipped by 4 bases and J by 2 bases; unmatched bases: 7. The CDR3 sequence is 15 residues long. Germline V gene data show CDR1 as SGHDT and CDR2 as YYEEEE. CDR3 sequence: CASSAEGLPTDTQYF. CDR3 in DNA: TGTGCCAGCAGCGCGGAGGGACTACCCACAGATACGCAGTATTTT.

By sample share, this clonotype is medium-sized. The rearrangement links TRBV7-2 to TRBJ1-3; D unresolved. Germline V gene sequence: CDR1 SGHTA, CDR2 FQGNSA. V was pared by 5 bases and J by 7 bases, with 12 bases between. This CDR3 is 13 amino acids long. The CDR3 sequence is CASSATNGNTIYF. CDR3 bases: TGTGCCAGCAGCGCTACTAATGGGAACACCATATATTTT.

The V and J genes are TRBV18 and TRBJ1-1; 7 bases match TRBD1. Germline V gene sequence: CDR1 KGHSH, CDR2 LQKENI. The CDR3 runs to 14 residues. The V and J ends lost 1 base and 5 bases, in that order; junction bases with no gene match: 4. The CDR3 here is CASSPRTGVTEAFF. The CDR3 coding sequence is TGTGCCAGCTCACCACGGACAGGCGTAACTGAAGCTTTCTTT. The variable domain in full, completed from reference TRBV18 and TRBJ1-1, reads NAGVMQNPRHLVRRRGQEARLRCSPMKGHSHVYWYRQLPEEGLKFMVYLQKENIIDESGMPKERFSAEFPKEGPSILRIQQVVRGDSAAYFCASSPRTGVTEAFFGQGTRLTVV.

By share of the sample, this clonotype is medium-sized. The rearrangement uses TRBV3-1 and TRBJ2-5; maybe TRBD2 (6 bases). V was shortened by 1 base and J by 5 bases, with 8 bases between the two germline ends. Germline V gives CDR1 LGHDT, CDR2 YNNKEL (reference sequence). This CDR3 is 13 amino acids long. CDR3 nucleotide sequence: TGTGCCAGCAGCCAAGTACGGGGGGAGACCCAGTACTTC. It is translated as CASSQVRGETQYF.

CDR3 residues: CASSPSYNEQFF. CDR3 bases: TGTGCCAGCAGTCCCTCCTACAATGAGCAGTTCTTC. J is TRBJ2-1 and V is TRBV28; D unclear. Trimming removed 5 bases from V and 0 bases from J, with 2 bases in between. Germline V gives CDR1 MDHEN, CDR2 SYDVKM. This CDR3 comprises 12 residues.